This note documents a single T cell receptor beta chain sequence. This entry is derived from a study of blood T cell repertoires in COVID-19. Seattle cases were enrolled at active infection and followed longitudinally. As handled by the study authors: Amplifying reference gene primers gave estimates of nucleated cell counts. The table came from immunoSEQ multiplex PCR; TCRdb's copy has only in-frame clones and leaves some out. V and J calls plus clone size are reproduced from that table; the DNA served to infer D and trimming. The sample consists of about 360,000 clones, roughly 90% of them appearing once. Germline values: CDR1 LGHDT, CDR2 YNNKEL (reference sequence). The CDR3 contains 12 residues. Between the trimmed V and J ends, which lost 8 bases and 6 bases, there was a span of 13 bases.

The chain combines TRBV3-1 (or the pseudogene TRBV3-2) with TRBJ1-1, with TRBD1 as a possible D gene (5 bases). Material for sequencing was peripheral blood. This clonotype was sampled from a woman aged 60-70 years with COVID-19, enrolled during active disease. Here the CDR3 reads CASGPLRAEAFF. The CDR3 nucleotides are TGTGCCAGCGGTCCTCTCAGGGCTGAAGCTTTCTTT.